This T cell receptor beta chain was retrieved from a study of control samples from healthy donors and cancer patients. Data came from immunoSEQ multiplex PCR; TCRdb stores just in-frame clones and leaves some out. The sample comprises approximately 82,000 clones, 87% of which are singletons, and roughly 20% rests with the top ten. The origin of this receptor is a man in his fifties in good health. The sequencing input was blood.

The CDR3 DNA reads as TGTGCCAGCAGTTACTCGGCTAGCGGGAGGGCAGATACGCAGTATTTT. Its protein is CASSYSASGRADTQYF. The chain uses TRBV6-5 and TRBJ2-3, with 12 positions matching TRBD2. CDR3 length: 16 residues. Germline V gives CDR1 MNHEY, CDR2 SVGAGI. V shed 0 bases, J shed 4 bases, and the junction held 2 bases outside the gene matches.